The clone carrying this T cell receptor beta chain has just a few counts. The antigen remains undetermined. General study results and limits: Tumor Treg TCRs overlapped most with tumor naive CD4+ cells.

Semi-nested PCR with Nested Universal Primer A followed constant-region reverse priming of full-length variable regions. TCRdb re-derived calls from the 5' RACE reads in MiXCR, one entry per CDR3 protein. The profile shows about 64,000 distinct CDR3 sequences, under 25% of them singletons. Memory CD4+ T cells were sorted as CD4+CD45RO+CD25- cells. This CDR3 is built from 15 residues. V shed 4 bases and J shed 3 bases, with 13 bases lying between them. From germline, CDR1 is SGDLS and CDR2 YYNGEE. The chain couples TRBV9 to TRBJ1-4, with D possibly TRBD1 on 5 matching bases. The sequenced sample consisted of memory CD4+ T cells sorted from a lymph node. Described subset: memory CD4+ T cells, CD4+CD45RO+CD25-. The clonotype comes from a female donor with breast cancer. The CDR3 bases are TGTGCCAGCAGCCCCCGCGGGGGACCTAATGAAAAACTGTTTTTT. It is translated as CASSPRGGPNEKLFF. Full variable domain (outside the CDR3, taken from reference TRBV9 and TRBJ1-4): DSGVTQTPKHLITATGQRVTLRCSPRSGDLSVYWYQQSLDQGLQFLIQYYNGEERAKGNILERFSAQQFPDLHSELNLSSLELGDSALYFCASSPRGGPNEKLFFGSGTQLSVL.